This T cell receptor (beta chain) appears in the sequencing data of a study of shared clonotypes between healthy human individuals. The study drew all its donors from Caucasian adults living in Nashville, Tennessee. Deep-level running was used for the assay. Only in-frame clones appear in the TCRdb table, and some are missing; sequencing was by immunoSEQ multiplex PCR. In the table there are roughly 1 million clones, around 78% of which are singletons. The CDR3 is made up of 13 amino acids. CDR1 and CDR2 from the germline V gene are SEHNR and FQNEAQ (reference sequence). V shed 5 bases and J shed 0 bases, with 5 bases lying between them.

Sequenced material: memory CD4+ T cells from PBMCs. Subset here: CD45RA-negative fraction. J is TRBJ1-5 and V is TRBV7-9, with D uncertain. The origin of this receptor is a man aged 18-30 years in good health. Some clones in this sample may be carry-over from other donors' samples. The CDR3 is CASSVYSNQPQHF. DNA of the CDR3: TGTGCCAGCAGCGTGTATAGCAATCAGCCCCAGCATTTT.